This TCR beta chain came from a study of T cells in Graves' hyperthyroidism and ophthalmopathy. As regards this clonotype: The antigen is not known.

Study-wide findings and caveats: Ophthalmopathy was identified by the model a median around 5.9 months ahead of onset.

Investigators excluded patients with uncontrolled infection, other autoimmune disease, pregnancy or lactation. Amplified TCR beta CDR3 regions came from RNA transcripts. When the TCR CDR3 underwent first-round RT-PCR, the HTBI primer set was used. TCRdb re-derived calls from the multiplex PCR reads in MiXCR, one entry per CDR3 protein. The sample has around 250,000 distinct CDR3 sequences; over 15% are singletons. The TCR originated in a woman aged 18 to 35 with Graves' ophthalmopathy. The sample consisted of blood.

The CDR3 bases are TGTGCCAGCAGCCGGGGACTAGCTTTTCCCTACAATGAGCAGTTCTTC. It encodes CASSRGLAFPYNEQFF. The chain recombines TRBV28 with TRBJ2-1, with 9 nucleotides matching TRBD2. Germline CDR1 MDHEN, CDR2 SYDVKM. The CDR3 loop spans 16 amino acids. The junction had 8 bases not matched to a gene; V was cut back by 6 bases and J by 2 bases.